The rows below give T cell receptor beta chains drawn from one sample of a study of CD4+ T cells in melanoma. The protocol was immunoSEQ multiplex PCR, while the TCRdb copy is restricted to in-frame clones and leaves out a portion. Counted here are about 140,000 clones, roughly 91% occurring once; the ten biggest clones make up about 1.6%. Receptors originate from a human donor with melanoma. Each CDR3 is given with its conserved first and last residue. A D gene is named only where the DNA matches it firmly. Clone size is stated in some rows and not others, as once, few, many or a class when expanded.

>-|-|TRBV5-1|TRBJ1-1
TGCGCCAGCAGCTTGGCTGGCAGAAGCACTGAAGCTTTCTTT
CASSLAGRSTEAFF
>-|-|TRBV5-1|TRBJ1-2
TGCGCCAGCAGCTTAGATACACGCTATGGCTACACCTTC
CASSLDTRYGYTF
>-|-|TRBV2|TRBJ2-3
TGTGCCAGCGAGACCGGCCGGCGGGGAGATACGCAGTATTTT
CASETGRRGDTQYF
>TRBD1|-|TRBV5-1|TRBJ1-2
TGCGCCAGCAGCTTGTCAGGACAGGGTGCGAGTGGCTACACCTTC
CASSLSGQGASGYTF
>TRBD1|-|TRBV19|TRBJ1-5
TGTGCCAGTAGCATCGACAGGGGCCTCAATCAGCCCCAGCATTTT
CASSIDRGLNQPQHF
>TRBD1|-|TRBV6-5|TRBJ2-5
TGTGCCAGCAGTTACTCGGTAGGGGGCGCGGAAGAGACCCAGTACTTC
CASSYSVGGAEETQYF
>-|-|TRBV6-6|TRBJ1-2
TGTGCCAGCAGTTACAACGACATTGGTAAGGCTGGCTACACCTTC
CASSYNDIGKAGYTF
>TRBD2|-|TRBV6-1|TRBJ2-2
TGTGCCAGCAGTGATCGTGGACTAGCGGTGAACACCGGGGAGCTGTTTTTT
CASSDRGLAVNTGELFF
>TRBD2|-|TRBV2|TRBJ2-5
TGTGCCAGCAGTAAAAGCGGGGTTCGCCAAGAGACCCAGTACTTC
CASSKSGVRQETQYF
>-|-|TRBV7-6|TRBJ2-7
TGTGCCAGCAGCTTTATTCAGGGCTTCGGCGAGCAGTACTTC
CASSFIQGFGEQYF
>TRBD1|once|TRBV29-1|TRBJ2-3
TGCAGCGTTCGTGACAGGGGGAGGACAGATACGCAGTATTTT
CSVRDRGRTDTQYF